This TCR beta chain was sequenced for a study of blood T cell repertoires in COVID-19. In the study overall: From T cells, B-cell-depleted T cells, or PBMCs came the material, which was cDNA or gDNA.

This CDR3 comprises 15 residues. CDR1 and CDR2 from the germline V gene are MNHNS and SASEGT. Trimming removed 3 bases at V and 8 bases at J, with 14 bases between. In the study's own analysis: Cell counts per sample came from amplifying reference gene primers. Profiled with immunoSEQ multiplex PCR; TCRdb holds only in-frame clones, not every one. V and J calls and clone size follow that table, whereas D and trimming were derived from the DNA. The data hold 37,000 or so clones, with 60% to 85% observed a single time. The sequenced material came from peripheral blood. The sequence came from a man aged 55 to 70 with active COVID-19. The chain is built from TRBV6-1 and TRBJ2-6; D is perhaps TRBD2 (5 bases). CDR3 amino acids: CASSDNVGSPNVLTF. In DNA form, the CDR3 reads TGTGCCAGCAGTGATAACGTAGGGAGTCCCAACGTCCTGACTTTC.